This record looks at one TCR beta chain sequence and its context. The antigen is not known. Time point noted: sample taken at primary tumor resection. From tumor, nontumor lung or frozen PBMC, whole RNA was taken unsorted for sequencing. Untreated early-stage non-small cell lung cancer patients, fewer than 85 in total, were the donors. J gave up 0 bases and V 1 base, and 5 bases lay outside the gene matches. The CDR3 covers 16 residues. Germline lookup yields CDR1 DFQATT and CDR2 SNEGSKA (reference sequence). This sample is drawn from a study of spatial heterogeneity in lung cancer. Study information: Alpha-chain sequences were consistently detected in smaller numbers than beta-chain sequences. Mean representation of each unique TCR and UMI combination in the raw reads exceeded 9.5 occurrences. Study-wide findings and caveats: TCRs found ubiquitously expanded in tumor appeared in blood more at resection than at follow-up.

One entry per CDR3 protein results from TCRdb running MiXCR on the 5' RACE reads. The sample lists 40,000 to 45,000 distinct CDR3 sequences, roughly 15% occurring once. The receptor's source is a male donor with early-stage non-small cell lung cancer. The sample was PBMCs, taken at surgery. The J gene is TRBJ2-1, the V gene TRBV20-1, with 8 bases aligning to TRBD2. The CDR3, as DNA: TGCAGTGCTAGAGTGGTAGCGGGAAGCTCCTACAATGAGCAGTTCTTC. Translated, it gives CSARVVAGSSYNEQFF.